The clone carrying this TCR beta chain was picked up many times. Its antigen is currently unknown. The germline V gene encodes CDR1 SSHAT and CDR2 FNYEAQ (reference sequence). The CDR3 sequence is 14 residues long. Each CDR3 protein is one row after TCRdb ran MiXCR on the reads. The sample lists 650,000 to 900,000 distinct CDR3 sequences; 25% to 35% were seen once. This specimen belongs to a study of T cell repertoires in cytomegalovirus infection. Study at large: The study used recently identified HLA-C-restricted and well-studied HLA-B-restricted CMV epitopes. Signatures in public TCR beta sequences pointed to both CMV infection and matching HLA type. The study, taken as a whole, reports: Ex vivo responses were dominated by HLA-C-restricted CMV-specific TCR beta clonotypes.

This sequence originates from a human donor in good health (CMV status not recorded). Some clones in this sample may be carry-over from other donors' samples. Sequencing used cultured CD8+ T cells from PBMCs, obtained from culture after CMV antigen stimulation. V usage is TRBV7-7 and J usage is TRBJ2-6, with TRBD1 identical over 9 bases. The CDR3 is CASGQGYGANVLTF. The CDR3 DNA is TGTGCTAGCGGACAGGGGTATGGGGCCAACGTCCTGACTTTC.